This entry is about one T cell receptor beta chain. Its antigen is not known. The data derive from a study of CD8 T cells in Susac syndrome. About the study: More than 5 sequenced Susac syndrome patients had clinically active disease, while about 8 were in remission. General study results and limits: Clonal expansion did not appear in Susac syndrome CD4+ T cell repertoires.

When the RNA was reverse transcribed, random hexamers were used with an input of roughly 0.45 to 1 ug. Amplification of the TCR beta CDR3 was carried out by immunoSEQ multiplex PCR, which spanned a total of 54 Vbeta and 13 Jbeta segments. MiXCR, applied by TCRdb to the immunoSEQ multiplex PCR reads, yields one record per CDR3 protein. The table lists roughly 200,000 distinct CDR3 sequences, roughly 90% of them singletons. This CDR3 is 13 amino acids long. Germline assignment: CDR1 SQVTM and CDR2 ANQGSEA. V lost 6 bases to trimming and J lost 2 bases, with 13 bases between them. This TCR was recovered from a human donor with Susac syndrome. The chain joins TRBV29-1 to TRBJ1-2, with a tentative D call TRBD1 (5 bases). The sample consisted of CD4+ T cells from PBMCs. The CDR3 bases are TGCAGCGTCCGACAGAGTCCCAACTATGGCTACACCTTC. Amino acids: CSVRQSPNYGYTF.